This T cell receptor (beta chain) was recorded in a study of B cell selection in AIRE deficiency. Conventional CD4 T cells were sorted as CD4+CD127+ cells. Per the germline V gene, CDR1 is SGHTS and CDR2 is YDEGEE. CDR3 size: 15 residues. V shed 1 base and J shed 0 bases, with 8 bases lying between them. Authors' analysis steps: Pooled conventional T cells gave about 1x10^5 patient and 130,000 to 150,000 donor TCRbeta sequences. Assay: immunoSEQ multiplex PCR; the TCRdb copy retains only in-frame clones and omits some. V and J calls and clone size are copied from that table; D and trimming were computed from the DNA. In the table there are fewer than 30,000 clones, approximately 97% of which are singletons.

The specimen was conventional CD4+ T cells sorted from PBMCs. This TCR derives from a human donor with AIRE deficiency. This chain uses TRBV5-8 with TRBJ1-3; D gene unclear. DNA of the CDR3: TGTGCCAGCAGCTTGCGTGGTTCCTCTGGAAACACCATATATTTT. Translation gives CASSLRGSSGNTIYF.